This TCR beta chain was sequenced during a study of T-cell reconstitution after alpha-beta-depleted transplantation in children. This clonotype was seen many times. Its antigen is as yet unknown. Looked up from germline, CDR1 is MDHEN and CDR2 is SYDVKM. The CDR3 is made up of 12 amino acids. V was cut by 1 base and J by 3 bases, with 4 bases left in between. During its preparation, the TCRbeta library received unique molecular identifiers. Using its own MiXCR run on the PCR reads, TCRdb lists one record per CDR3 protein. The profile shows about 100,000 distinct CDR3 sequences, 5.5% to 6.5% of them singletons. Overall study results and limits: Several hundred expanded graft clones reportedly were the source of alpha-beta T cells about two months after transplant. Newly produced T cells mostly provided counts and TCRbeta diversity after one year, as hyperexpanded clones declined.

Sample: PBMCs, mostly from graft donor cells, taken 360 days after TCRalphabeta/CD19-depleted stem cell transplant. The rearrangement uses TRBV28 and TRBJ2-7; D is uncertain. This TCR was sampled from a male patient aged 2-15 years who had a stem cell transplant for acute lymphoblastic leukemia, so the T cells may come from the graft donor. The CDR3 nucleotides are TGTGCCAGCAGTTTATACAACTACGAGCAGTACTTC. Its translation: CASSLYNYEQYF.